Below, one TCR beta chain is given with its context. Only in-frame clones appear in the TCRdb table, and some are missing; sequencing was by immunoSEQ multiplex PCR. Altogether under 65,000 clones are present, over 75% being singletons, with the ten largest covering 25% to 35%. These data originate in a study of blood T cell repertoires in COVID-19. Germline CDR1 is SGHRS and CDR2 is YFSETQ. This CDR3 is built from 15 residues. V was trimmed by 0 bases and J by 4 bases, leaving 11 bases between them. Sequenced input: peripheral blood. The clonotype was recovered from a man in his 60s with COVID-19, enrolled during active disease. This chain uses TRBV5-1 with TRBJ2-4; maybe TRBD2 (5 bases). CDR3 nucleotide sequence: TGCGCCAGCAGCTTGGGGCGGGCGGGTAAAAACATTCAGTACTTC. This encodes CASSLGRAGKNIQYF.